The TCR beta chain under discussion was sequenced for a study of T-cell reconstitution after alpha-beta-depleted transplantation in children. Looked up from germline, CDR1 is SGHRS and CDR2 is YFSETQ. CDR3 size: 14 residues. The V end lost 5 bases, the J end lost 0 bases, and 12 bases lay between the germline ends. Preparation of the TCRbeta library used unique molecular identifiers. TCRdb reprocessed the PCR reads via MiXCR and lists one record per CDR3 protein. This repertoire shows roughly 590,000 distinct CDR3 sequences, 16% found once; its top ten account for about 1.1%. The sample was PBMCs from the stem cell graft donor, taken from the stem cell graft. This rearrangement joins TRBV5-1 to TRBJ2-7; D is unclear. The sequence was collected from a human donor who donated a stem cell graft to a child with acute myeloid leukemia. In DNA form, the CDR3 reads TGCGCCAGCAGTCGAGACGTGGGCTCCTACGAGCAGTACTTC. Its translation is CASSRDVGSYEQYF.